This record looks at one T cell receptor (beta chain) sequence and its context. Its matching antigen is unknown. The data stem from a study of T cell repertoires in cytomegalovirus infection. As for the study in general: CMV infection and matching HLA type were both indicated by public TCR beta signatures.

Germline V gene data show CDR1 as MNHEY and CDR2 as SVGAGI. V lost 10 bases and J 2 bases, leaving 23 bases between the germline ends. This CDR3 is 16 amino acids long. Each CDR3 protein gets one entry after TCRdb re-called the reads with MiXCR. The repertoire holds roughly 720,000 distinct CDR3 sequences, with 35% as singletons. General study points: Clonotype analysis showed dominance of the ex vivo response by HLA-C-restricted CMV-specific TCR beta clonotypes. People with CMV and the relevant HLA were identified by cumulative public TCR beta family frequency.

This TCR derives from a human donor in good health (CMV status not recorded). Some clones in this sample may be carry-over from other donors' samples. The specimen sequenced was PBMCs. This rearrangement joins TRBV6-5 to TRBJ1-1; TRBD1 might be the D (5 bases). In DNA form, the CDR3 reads TGTGCCACCGCGGAACGTGGGGGTTTTAGAAACACTGAAGCTTTCTTT. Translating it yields CATAERGGFRNTEAFF.